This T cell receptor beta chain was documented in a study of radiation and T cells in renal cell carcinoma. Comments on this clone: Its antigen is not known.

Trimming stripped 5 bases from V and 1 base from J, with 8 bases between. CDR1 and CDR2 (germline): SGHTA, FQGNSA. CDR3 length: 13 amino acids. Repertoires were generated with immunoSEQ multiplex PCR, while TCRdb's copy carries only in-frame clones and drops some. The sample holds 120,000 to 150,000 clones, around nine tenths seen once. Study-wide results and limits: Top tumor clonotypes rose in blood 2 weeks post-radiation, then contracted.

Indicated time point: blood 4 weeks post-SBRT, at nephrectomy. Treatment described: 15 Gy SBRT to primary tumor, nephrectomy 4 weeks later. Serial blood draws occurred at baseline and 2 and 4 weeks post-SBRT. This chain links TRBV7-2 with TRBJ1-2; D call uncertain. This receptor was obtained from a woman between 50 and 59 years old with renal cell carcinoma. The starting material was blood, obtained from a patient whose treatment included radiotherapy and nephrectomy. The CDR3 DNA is TGTGCCAGCAGCCCTCTGGGTAACTATGGCTACACCTTC. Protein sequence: CASSPLGNYGYTF.